The next 6 T cell receptor beta chains were all read from a single sample in a study of T cells after yellow fever vaccination. TCRdb independently ran MiXCR on the 5' RACE reads; one entry per CDR3 protein. The sample has about 510,000 distinct CDR3 sequences, 20% to 25% seen once. The sequencing used PBMCs, collected about 21 days after the first yellow fever vaccination. The receptors were gathered from a young man who received the YFV17D yellow fever vaccine.

The table lists this clonotype with a few counts. V is TRBV5-1 and J is TRBJ2-3; D gene ambiguous. The V gene's germline CDR1 is SGHRS and CDR2 YFSETQ. The CDR3 runs 14 residues. V lost 0 bases, J lost 4 bases, and 9 bases lay in between. CDR3 loop: CASSLGQAPDTQYF. The CDR3 region has the DNA TGCGCCAGCAGCTTGGGCCAGGCCCCAGATACGCAGTATTTT.

This chain links TRBV2 with TRBJ2-1; no clear D gene. The length of the CDR3 is 14 residues. The germline V gene has CDR1 SNHLY and CDR2 FYNNEI. V gave up 8 bases and J gave up 3 bases, with 14 bases separating them. DNA for the CDR3: TGTGCCAGCTTCGGCGGTTCGAACTACAATGAGCAGTTCTTC. Its translation is CASFGGSNYNEQFF.

The rearrangement uses TRBV27 and TRBJ1-1, with a weak D call TRBD1 (5 bases). CDR3 length equals 15 residues. V was trimmed by 4 bases and J by 6 bases, leaving 18 bases between them. Germline V gene data show CDR1 as MNHEY and CDR2 as SMNVEV (reference sequence). The CDR3 nucleotides read TGTGCCAGCAGTTCCCTCCGGGGGGGGGTCGCTGAAGCTTTCTTT. Translated: CASSSLRGGVAEAFF.

The chain carries TRBV28 and TRBJ1-2; 7 positions match TRBD1. Per the germline V gene, CDR1 is MDHEN and CDR2 is SYDVKM. CDR3 length: 15 residues. Trimming removed 3 bases from V and 4 bases from J; junction bases left unmatched: 8. CDR3 sequence reads: CASSLEKGAPYGYTF. DNA for the CDR3: TGTGCCAGCAGTTTGGAGAAGGGGGCGCCCTATGGCTACACCTTC.

This clonotype was seen more than once but under ten times. The chain links TRBV4-1 to TRBJ1-4; no definite D call. Germline V gene sequence: CDR1 MGHRA, CDR2 YSYEKL. The CDR3 has 15 residues. V was cut by 0 bases and J by 5 bases, with 10 bases left in between. Here the CDR3 reads CASSQDNGQNEKLFF. In DNA, the CDR3 is TGCGCCAGCAGCCAAGATAATGGGCAGAATGAAAAACTGTTTTTT.

On this clonotype itself: One junction end disagrees with the germline gene, perhaps due to a read error. The V and J genes are TRBV6-2 or TRBV6-3 and TRBJ2-1, with D possibly being TRBD2 (5 bases). The CDR3 consists of 13 residues. Germline CDR1 and CDR2: MNHEY and SVGEGT. In DNA form, the CDR3 reads TGTGCCAGCAGTTTAAATGGACTTGGTTTGTGGCTCTTC. Translating it yields CASSLNGLGLWLF.